Below are 8 T cell receptor beta chains sequenced from a single sample in a study of T cell repertoires in cytomegalovirus infection. Using its own MiXCR run on the reads, TCRdb lists one record per CDR3 protein. The data hold roughly 200,000 distinct CDR3 sequences, with about a tenth observed a single time. The sample was PBMCs. The receptors were gathered from a human donor in good health (CMV status not recorded). Some clones in this sample may be carry-over from other donors' samples.

This clonotype has at least ten counts. The chain uses TRBV6-2 or TRBV6-3 and TRBJ2-3; TRBD1 agrees at 10 bases. The trim removed 4 bases at V and 1 base at J, leaving 8 bases unmatched. Looked up from germline, CDR1 is MNHEY and CDR2 is SVGEGT. This CDR3 has 17 residues. The CDR3 protein is CASSSGAGTGGTDTQYF. CDR3 DNA: TGTGCCAGCAGTTCCGGGGCCGGGACAGGGGGCACAGATACGCAGTATTTT.

The chain joins TRBV6-2 or TRBV6-3 to TRBJ2-1; TRBD1 agrees at 8 bases. V lost 2 bases to trimming and J lost 6 bases; unmatched junction nucleotides: 6. This CDR3 has 15 residues. Germline CDR1 is MNHEY and CDR2 is SVGEGT. DNA for the CDR3: TGTGCCAGCAGTTACCCTCCGGACAGGGCCAATGAGCAGTTCTTC. This encodes CASSYPPDRANEQFF.

This clonotype was recorded many times. The genes are TRBV7-2 and TRBJ2-2; D is unresolved. Between the trimmed V and J ends, which lost 1 base and 2 bases, there was a span of 8 bases. In germline, CDR1 is SGHTA, CDR2 FQGNSA. The CDR3 is 15 amino acids. Written as DNA, the CDR3 is TGTGCCAGCAGCTTAGTAGCCCCAAACACCGGGGAGCTGTTTTTT. Amino acids: CASSLVAPNTGELFF.

This chain links TRBV29-1 with TRBJ1-2; D might be TRBD1 (5 bases). Per the germline V gene, CDR1 is SQVTM and CDR2 is ANQGSEA. V gave up 0 bases and J gave up 4 bases, with 12 bases separating them. The CDR3 extends over 14 amino acids. The CDR3 sequence is CSVEDLGGRYGYTF. CDR3 DNA: TGCAGCGTTGAAGATCTTGGGGGACGCTATGGCTACACCTTC.

This clonotype appeared many times. V gene TRBV28 combines with J gene TRBJ2-1; the D gene is possibly TRBD2 (6 bases). CDR3 size: 16 residues. Germline V lookup: CDR1 MDHEN, CDR2 SYDVKM. Trimming left V 11 bases short and J 1 base short, with 21 bases between. This CDR3 is CAATGLTGRSYNEQFF. The CDR3 DNA follows: TGTGCCGCCACCGGGTTAACGGGGAGGTCCTACAATGAGCAGTTCTTC.

This clonotype was detected ten times or more. The gene calls are TRBV12-3 or TRBV12-4 and TRBJ1-3; 7 positions agree with TRBD1. Trimming removed 6 bases from V and 1 base from J; junction bases left unmatched: 0. The CDR3 covers 13 residues. This CDR3 is CASRGQSGNTIYF. CDR3 sequence (DNA): TGTGCCAGCAGGGGACAGTCTGGAAACACCATATATTTT.

The table lists this clonotype with many counts. The V call is TRBV24-1, the J call TRBJ2-3; TRBD2 matches 10 bases. The V and J ends lost 2 bases and 4 bases, in that order; junction bases with no gene match: 5. CDR3 size: 16 residues. CDR1 is KGHDR and CDR2 is SFDVKD in the germline V gene. In DNA, the CDR3 is TGTGCCACCAGTGATTGGAGCGGGGGGGTTGCAGATACGCAGTATTTT. This sequence encodes CATSDWSGGVADTQYF.

The chain joins TRBV6-5 to TRBJ2-3; D is possibly TRBD2 (6 bases). Germline lookup yields CDR1 MNHEY and CDR2 SVGAGI. This CDR3 comprises 12 residues. The V end lost 8 bases, the J end lost 6 bases, and 12 bases lay between the germline ends. The CDR3 is CASGGGLDTQYF. The CDR3, as DNA: TGTGCCAGCGGTGGGGGGTTGGATACGCAGTATTTT.